The rows below give T cell receptor beta chains drawn from one sample of a study of cytomegalovirus exposure and HLA in healthy donors. The table came from immunoSEQ multiplex PCR; TCRdb's copy has only in-frame clones and leaves some out. This table holds 95,000 to 100,000 clones, 60% to 85% found once. Sequenced material: PBMCs. These receptors were taken from a man aged 45 to 65 in good health and CMV-seronegative. The conserved cysteine and the conserved F or W are not part of the CDR3 here. The order of the fields is V gene, J gene, CDR3 protein.

TRBV11-2,TRBJ2-3,ASSFPSGGASDTQY
TRBV28,TRBJ1-5,ASSRDGGGLTGQPQH
TRBV30,TRBJ1-2,AWGTGHGYT
TRBV5-1,TRBJ2-2,ASSLLAGGPDGELF
TRBV6-5,TRBJ2-3,ASSRRRGQVQY
TRBV30,TRBJ1-4,AHSSGQNNEKLF
TRBV5-6,TRBJ2-7,ASSPAGRGRTHGQY
TRBV4-2,TRBJ2-5,ASSQVGTGYQETQY
TRBV27,TRBJ1-2,ASSLTGTPSLYGYT
TRBV29-1,TRBJ1-4,SVDSNEKLF
TRBV10-1,TRBJ2-1,ASSDLGTGDTNEQF
TRBV4-1,TRBJ2-5,ASLGPNQETQY
TRBV9,TRBJ1-1,ASSPRDRAGNTEAF
TRBV7-3,TRBJ2-2,ASSPGVTTGELF
TRBV9,TRBJ2-5,ASSSQWAGEETQY
TRBV30,TRBJ1-2,AYSPGGQGASNYGYT
TRBV18,TRBJ1-1,ASSPPDSLNTEAF
TRBV5-1,TRBJ2-7,ASMEGGSHEQY
TRBV7-6,TRBJ1-1,ASTPPTRMNTEAF
TRBV27,TRBJ1-5,ASSSSGTGVQPQH
TRBV6-5,TRBJ2-1,ASSPGTGIYNEQF
TRBV7-6,TRBJ2-3,ASSFLSGRTDTQY
TRBV11-2,TRBJ1-3,ASSLDPGSGNTIY
TRBV5-6,TRBJ1-2,ASAQGAYGYT
TRBV5-1,TRBJ1-1,ASSDGRNTEAF
TRBV7-9,TRBJ1-4,ASSPGTGATNEKLF
TRBV7-9,TRBJ2-5,SSSLGRETQY
TRBV28,TRBJ1-2,ASSPLRTGGTYGYT
TRBV6-5,TRBJ2-5,ASSYGRGPQETQY
TRBV27,TRBJ2-7,ASSLFQGAYEQY
TRBV28,TRBJ1-2,ASSFQNYGYT
TRBV19,TRBJ2-5,ASRLFGGSMETQY
TRBV6-1,TRBJ2-6,ASSEDYSGANVLT
TRBV7-3,TRBJ2-5,ASSLTLQETQY
TRBV27,TRBJ2-7,ASSFLSVAGDSYEQY
TRBV6-6,TRBJ1-5,ASTRGVGNQPQH
TRBV7-6,TRBJ2-3,ASSARPGTGGTDTQY
TRBV5-6,TRBJ2-7,ASSFFEGMGEQY